This T cell receptor beta chain appears in the sequencing data of a study of shared clonotypes between healthy human individuals. Participating donors were healthy, HIV-negative adults free of recent acute infections or vaccinations. V lost 3 bases and J lost 3, with 18 bases in between. Germline V gene lookup returns CDR1 WNHNN and CDR2 SYGVQD (reference sequence). The length of the CDR3 is 16 residues. Evenly divided among several immunoSEQ plates was the genomic DNA of each subset. Unsorted PBMC DNA was run through sequencing on ten immunoSEQ deep assay plates. The data were produced by immunoSEQ multiplex PCR, yet TCRdb's version contains in-frame clones alone and is incomplete. Of about 490,000 clones listed, roughly 80% were seen once; the top ten hold about 13%.

Sequencing was done on a sample of PBMCs. The chain joins TRBV10-1 to TRBJ2-7; D is possibly TRBD2 (6 bases). The clonotype comes from a middle-aged woman in good health. Some clones in this sample may be carry-over from other donors' samples. The CDR3, as DNA: TGCGCCAGCAGTGACCGGAGGGGCCAGGCGAGCTACGAGCAGTACTTC. Amino acids: CASSDRRGQASYEQYF.